The 24 T cell receptor beta chains in this list originate from one sample, sequenced in a study of T cell responses to AZD1222 COVID-19 vaccine. The table came from immunoSEQ multiplex PCR; TCRdb's copy has only in-frame clones and leaves some out. The sample lists about 150,000 clones, 85% to 90% occurring once. The sequenced sample was peripheral blood, obtained on day 0 of MenACWY control vaccination. The origin of the receptors is an adult in good health.

The V and J genes are TRBV30 and TRBJ1-2; D remains unclear. The length of the CDR3 is 13 residues. In germline, CDR1 is GTSNPN, CDR2 SVGIG (reference sequence). Trimming cost V 2 bases and J 8 bases, with 15 bases left between them. CDR3 DNA: TGTGCCTGGAGTCCGGGGTGGTACAAAGGCTACACCTTC. It encodes CAWSPGWYKGYTF.

The gene calls are TRBV5-1 and TRBJ2-3; D unclear. Per the germline V gene, CDR1 is SGHRS and CDR2 is YFSETQ. This CDR3 contains 14 residues. V lost 4 bases to trimming and J lost 0 bases, with 9 bases between them. The CDR3 is CASSRTVSTDTQYF. CDR3 coding DNA: TGCGCCAGCAGCCGGACGGTGAGCACAGATACGCAGTATTTT.

The chain employs TRBV7-9 and TRBJ1-4; D might be TRBD1 (6 bases). V dropped 5 bases and J dropped 2 bases, with 12 bases sitting between them. Germline CDR1 reads SEHNR; CDR2 reads FQNEAQ (reference sequence). The CDR3 runs 15 residues. In DNA, the CDR3 is TGTGCCAGCAGCGCTTTGGGGGCGACTAATGAAAAACTGTTTTTT. This translates into CASSALGATNEKLFF.

The gene calls are TRBV19 and TRBJ1-2, with D unclear. CDR3 size: 13 residues. Per germline, CDR1 LNHDA and CDR2 SQIVND (reference sequence). The V gene lost 4 bases and the J gene lost 5 bases, with 11 bases spanning the gap. CDR3 bases: TGTGCCAGTAGTACGCCCGGACGGTATGGCTACACCTTC. Protein sequence: CASSTPGRYGYTF.

The CDR3 DNA reads as TGTGCCAGCAGTTTATTTCGGAGCTCCTATAATTCACCCCTCCACTTT. The encoded protein is CASSLFRSSYNSPLHF. The rearrangement joins TRBV28 to TRBJ1-6; D not certain. Trimming shortened V by 1 base and J by 0 bases, and 7 bases separated the two germline ends. The CDR3 extends over 16 amino acids. CDR1 and CDR2 from the germline V gene are MDHEN and SYDVKM.

The chain recombines TRBV29-1 with TRBJ1-2; tentatively, D is TRBD1 (6 bases). V was pared by 6 bases and J by 5 bases, with 16 bases between. In germline, CDR1 is SQVTM, CDR2 ANQGSEA. This CDR3 has 13 residues. This CDR3 reads CSVGALGFYGYTF. As DNA, the CDR3 is TGCAGCGTGGGGGCCTTGGGGTTTTATGGCTACACCTTC.

J is TRBJ1-1 and V is TRBV5-6, with TRBD1 as a possible D gene (6 bases). This CDR3 comprises 14 residues. Germline V gives CDR1 SGHDT, CDR2 YYEEEE. V shed 4 bases and J shed 1 base, with 11 bases lying between them. CDR3: CASSSTTGNTEAFF. DNA of the CDR3: TGTGCCAGCAGCAGCACGACAGGGAACACTGAAGCTTTCTTT. Variable domain in full (rest from reference TRBV5-6 and TRBJ1-1): DAGVTQSPTHLIKTRGQQVTLRCSPKSGHDTVSWYQQALGQGPQFIFQYYEEEERQRGNFPDRFSGHQFPNYSSELNVNALLLGDSALYLCASSSTTGNTEAFFGQGTRLTVV.

The V call is TRBV6-1, the J call TRBJ2-7; a possible D gene is TRBD2 (6 bases). The CDR3 contains 14 residues. CDR1 is MNHNS, CDR2 SASEGT, per germline. Trimming took off 3 bases at V and 5 bases at J, with 14 bases between the two ends. CDR3 region: CASSERGYSDEQYF. The CDR3 DNA follows: TGTGCCAGCAGTGAGCGGGGTTATTCGGACGAGCAGTACTTC.

The rearrangement joins TRBV3-1 (or the pseudogene TRBV3-2) to TRBJ2-3; TRBD2 agrees at 11 bases. The CDR3 is 16 residues long. V shed 4 bases and J 2 bases; nucleotides not matched to a gene: 5. Germline V gene lookup returns CDR1 LGHDT and CDR2 YNNKEL (reference sequence). The CDR3 coding sequence is TGTGCCAGCAGCCCCACACTAGCGGGAGTCACAGATACGCAGTATTTT. It encodes CASSPTLAGVTDTQYF.

V is TRBV28 and J is TRBJ1-6; no definite D call. CDR1 MDHEN and CDR2 SYDVKM come from the germline V gene. The CDR3 runs 14 residues. The V end was cut by 6 bases, the J end by 9 bases, with 15 bases between. The CDR3 bases are TGTGCCAGCAGCCCTCCGAATCATGGTTCACCCCTCCACTTT. Translation: CASSPPNHGSPLHF.

The rearrangement uses TRBV30 and TRBJ2-1; tentatively, D is TRBD2 (5 bases). The CDR3 has 14 amino acids. Germline CDR1 GTSNPN, CDR2 SVGIG (reference sequence). Trimming took 7 bases from V and 0 from J, leaving 13 bases between them. CDR3 residues: CASQKGDSYNEQFF. CDR3 DNA sequence: TGTGCCTCCCAAAAGGGAGACTCCTACAATGAGCAGTTCTTC.

V gene TRBV11-2 combines with J gene TRBJ2-7; D is perhaps TRBD2 (5 bases). Trimming took off 8 bases at V and 1 base at J, with 18 bases between the two ends. Germline CDR1 is SGHAT and CDR2 is FQNNGV. The CDR3 runs 15 residues. The CDR3 nucleotides read TGTGCCAGCGCCCCTCGGAGGACCCTATCCTACGAGCAGTACTTC. It specifies CASAPRRTLSYEQYF.

This chain uses TRBV11-2 with TRBJ2-1; 8 nucleotides match TRBD1. The CDR3 is 15 amino acids. CDR1 and CDR2 from the germline V gene are SGHAT and FQNNGV. Trimming removed 1 base from V and 7 bases from J; junction bases left unmatched: 6. For the CDR3, the DNA is TGTGCCAGCAGCTTAGGTCGACAGGGGAGGAATGAGCAGTTCTTC. The encoded protein is CASSLGRQGRNEQFF.

This chain links TRBV9 with TRBJ2-3; D ambiguous. CDR1 is SGDLS and CDR2 is YYNGEE in the germline V gene. The V end was cut by 0 bases, the J end by 2 bases, with 10 bases between. This CDR3 spans 15 amino acids. The CDR3 nucleotides are TGTGCCAGCAGCGTAGACTGGGCCCACACAGATACGCAGTATTTT. It encodes CASSVDWAHTDTQYF.

The chain couples TRBV30 to TRBJ2-1; TRBD1 matches at 7 bases. Germline CDR1 reads GTSNPN; CDR2 reads SVGIG (reference sequence). There are 16 residues in the CDR3. V dropped 3 bases and J dropped 7; count of bases not matched to a gene: 15. DNA for the CDR3: TGTGCCTGGAGCCCTCTCGAGGGGGCGCTTAAGAATGAGCAGTTCTTC. As protein: CAWSPLEGALKNEQFF.

The rearrangement uses TRBV29-1 and TRBJ2-5, with no clear D. V was clipped by 5 bases and J by 0 bases, with 4 bases between them. Germline CDR1 and CDR2: SQVTM and ANQGSEA. This CDR3 is 11 amino acids long. The CDR3 nucleotides read TGCAGCGTTAGGTACCAAGAGACCCAGTACTTC. This translates into CSVRYQETQYF.

J is TRBJ2-7 and V is TRBV18; 7 bases match TRBD1. The V gene's germline CDR1 is KGHSH and CDR2 LQKENI. J was trimmed by 6 bases and V by 6 bases; bases with no gene match: 14. The CDR3 length is 15 residues. The CDR3 loop is CASSQSGFTGAEQYF. The CDR3 DNA is TGTGCCAGCTCCCAGTCTGGATTCACAGGGGCCGAGCAGTACTTC.

This chain links TRBV2 with TRBJ2-5; D remains ambiguous. The CDR3 length is 14 residues. The ends were cut back, 4 bases at V and 5 bases at J, with 14 bases in the middle. CDR1 and CDR2 (germline): SNHLY, FYNNEI. The CDR3 DNA sequence: TGTGCCAGCAGTGGCCTCCTCTTGGGGGAGACCCAGTACTTC. The encoded protein is CASSGLLLGETQYF.

The CDR3 loop reads CASSPTGTPGYEQYF. The DNA of the CDR3 is TGTGCCAGCAGTCCAACCGGGACTCCGGGGTACGAGCAGTACTTC. The V call is TRBV6-5, the J call TRBJ2-7, with D possibly matching TRBD2 (6 bases). Germline CDR1 is MNHEY and CDR2 is SVGAGI. With 5 bases removed from V and 4 bases from J, the gap between germline ends came to 18 bases. The CDR3 length is 15 residues.

J is TRBJ2-3 and V is TRBV25-1; 8 bases align to TRBD1. Germline CDR1 and CDR2: MGHDK and SYGVNS. The CDR3 is made up of 15 amino acids. Losses at the gene ends were 4 bases for V and 1 base for J; bases not matched to a gene: 4. The CDR3 region has the DNA TGTGCCAGCAGTGGATCGACAGGGGGCACAGATACGCAGTATTTT. Amino acid sequence: CASSGSTGGTDTQYF.

Here the CDR3 DNA reads TGTGCCAGTAGCCCCCTCCGACAGGGTGGGGGCAATCAGCCCCAGCATTTT. Its protein product is CASSPLRQGGGNQPQHF. V usage is TRBV19 and J usage is TRBJ1-5; 7 bases map to TRBD1. Germline values: CDR1 LNHDA, CDR2 SQIVND (reference sequence). The V and J ends lost 6 bases and 2 bases, in that order; junction bases with no gene match: 13. The CDR3 has 17 amino acids.

This clone was recorded only once. V usage is TRBV12-5 and J usage is TRBJ2-5; weak D call: TRBD2 (5 bases). The CDR3 consists of 12 residues. V was pared by 3 bases and J by 9 bases, with 11 bases between. CDR1 and CDR2 from the germline V gene are LGHNT and FRNRAP. For the CDR3, the DNA is TGTGCTAGTGGTTTTGGAGGAAGGGCCCAGTACTTC. This sequence encodes CASGFGGRAQYF.

This chain connects TRBV7-3 to TRBJ2-3; 12 positions match TRBD2. The germline CDR1 and CDR2 sequences are SGHTA and FQGTGA. The length of the CDR3 is 16 residues. V was clipped by 1 base and J by 3 bases; unmatched bases: 2. CDR3 in DNA: TGTGCCAGCAGCTTAAGACTAGCGGGAGTGACAGATACGCAGTATTTT. It is translated as CASSLRLAGVTDTQYF.

This rearrangement joins TRBV18 to TRBJ2-7; tentative D call: TRBD1 (6 bases). V shed 6 bases and J shed 9 bases, with 27 bases lying between them. This CDR3 comprises 16 residues. Germline CDR1 KGHSH, CDR2 LQKENI. The CDR3 nucleotides are TGTGCCAGCTCCCGACCTGACGGGGACATACGATCTGGGCAGTACTTC. It yields the protein CASSRPDGDIRSGQYF.